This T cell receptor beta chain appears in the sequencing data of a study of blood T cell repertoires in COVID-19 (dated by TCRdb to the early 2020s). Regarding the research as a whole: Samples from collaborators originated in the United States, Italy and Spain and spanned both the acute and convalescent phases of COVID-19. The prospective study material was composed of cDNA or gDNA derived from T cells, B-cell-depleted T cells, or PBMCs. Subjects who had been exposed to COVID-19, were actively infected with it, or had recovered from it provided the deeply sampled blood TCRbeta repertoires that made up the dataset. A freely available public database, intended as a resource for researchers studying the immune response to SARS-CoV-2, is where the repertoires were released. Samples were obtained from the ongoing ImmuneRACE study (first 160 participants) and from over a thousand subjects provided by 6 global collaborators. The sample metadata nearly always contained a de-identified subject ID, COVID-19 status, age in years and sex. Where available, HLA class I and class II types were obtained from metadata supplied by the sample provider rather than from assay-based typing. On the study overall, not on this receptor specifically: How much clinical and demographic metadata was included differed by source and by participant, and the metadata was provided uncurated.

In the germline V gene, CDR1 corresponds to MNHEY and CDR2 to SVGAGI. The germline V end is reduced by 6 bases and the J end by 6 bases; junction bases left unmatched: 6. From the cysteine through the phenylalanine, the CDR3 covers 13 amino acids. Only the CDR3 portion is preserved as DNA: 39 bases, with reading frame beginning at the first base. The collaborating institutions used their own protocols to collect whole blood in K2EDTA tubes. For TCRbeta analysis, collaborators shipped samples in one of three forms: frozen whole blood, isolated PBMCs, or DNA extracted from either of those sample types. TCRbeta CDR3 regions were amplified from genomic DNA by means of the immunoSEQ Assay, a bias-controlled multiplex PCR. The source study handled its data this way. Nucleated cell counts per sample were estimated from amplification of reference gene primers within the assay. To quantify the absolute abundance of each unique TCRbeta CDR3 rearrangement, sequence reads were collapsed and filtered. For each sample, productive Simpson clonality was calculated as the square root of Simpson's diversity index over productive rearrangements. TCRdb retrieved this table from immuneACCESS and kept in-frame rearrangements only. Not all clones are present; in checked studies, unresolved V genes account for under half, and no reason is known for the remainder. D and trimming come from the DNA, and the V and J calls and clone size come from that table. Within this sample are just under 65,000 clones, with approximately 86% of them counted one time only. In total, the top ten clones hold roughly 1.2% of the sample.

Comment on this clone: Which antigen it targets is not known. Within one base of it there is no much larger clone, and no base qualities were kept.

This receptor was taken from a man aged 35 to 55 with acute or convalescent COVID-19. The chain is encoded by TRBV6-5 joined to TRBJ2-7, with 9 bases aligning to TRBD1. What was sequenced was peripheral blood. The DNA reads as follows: TGTGCCAGCAGCCAAGACAGGGGGGGCGAGCAGTACTTC. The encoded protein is CASSQDRGGEQYF.